This TCR beta chain comes out of a study of cytomegalovirus exposure and HLA in healthy donors. A remark on this clone: Its antigen is unidentified.

General observations from the study: Three chains tied to CMV proved CMV antigen-specific in vitro.

PCR used 60 Vbeta primers and 13 Jbeta primers. Profiled with immunoSEQ multiplex PCR; TCRdb holds only in-frame clones, not every one. The sample lists around 160,000 clones, around 78% seen once, with around 3% in the top ten. What was sequenced was PBMCs. The clonotype was recovered from a man aged 40-49 years in good health and CMV-seropositive.

CDR3 loop: CAWSGVDRAVYGYTF. The CDR3 DNA follows: TGTGCCTGGAGTGGTGTGGACAGGGCGGTCTATGGCTACACCTTC. The chain is built from TRBV30 and TRBJ1-2, with 8 bases identical to TRBD1. Per the germline V gene, CDR1 is GTSNPN and CDR2 is SVGIG (reference sequence). The CDR3 has 15 residues. Trimming took 1 base from V and 4 from J; bases not matched to a gene: 8.